A selection of T cell receptor beta chains follows, all from one sample in a study of cytomegalovirus exposure and HLA in healthy donors. Profiling relied on immunoSEQ multiplex PCR, and the TCRdb table lists in-frame clones only, not all of them. The sample has roughly 70,000 clones, approximately 70% seen once. Sequenced input: PBMCs. These receptors all come from a male donor in good health and CMV-seropositive. The conserved cysteine and the conserved F or W are not part of the CDR3 here. For some rows the clone size is stated as once, few or many, or as a class when expanded; others skip it.

v_call	j_call	clone_size	cdr3_length	cdr3_aa
TRBV19	TRBJ1-2	-	13	ASSIAPTGSYGYT
TRBV18	TRBJ1-5	-	17	ASSPGQTHLVPSNQPQH
TRBV30	TRBJ2-6	-	13	AWSRQSSGANVLT
TRBV25-1	TRBJ1-1	few	12	ASSEDGQGAEAF
TRBV7-9	TRBJ2-3	-	13	ASSLRGVGADTQY
TRBV7-3	TRBJ1-1	-	14	ASSLIGDSRNTEAF
TRBV7-3	TRBJ2-5	-	13	ASSLGPIGSETQY
TRBV19	TRBJ2-2	-	12	ASSTLAGTGELF
TRBV7-9	TRBJ2-7	-	10	ASAREGHEQY
TRBV6-1	TRBJ2-1	-	14	ASSDRYSGRWYEQF
TRBV4-3	TRBJ2-1	-	13	ASSHGLAGGGEQF
TRBV5-1	TRBJ2-3	once	13	ASNAGTRPQDTQY
TRBV9	TRBJ2-7	-	12	ASSVTGIGWEQY
TRBV6-6	TRBJ1-1	few	13	ASLTGGPMNTEAF
TRBV9	TRBJ2-3	few	13	ASSVAGVSTDTQY
TRBV2	TRBJ1-2	once	11	ASSLDSNYGYT
TRBV6-1	TRBJ2-7	few	10	ASRDFSYEQY